This T cell receptor (beta chain) was captured by sequencing in a study of breast tumors, draining lymph nodes, adjacent tissues. Breast cancer patients provided tissue from their axillary draining lymph nodes. TCRdb reprocessed the multiplex PCR reads with MiXCR, giving one entry per CDR3 protein. Here the sample spans 200,000 or so distinct CDR3 sequences, over 25% being singletons. Findings of the study overall: Compared with basal-like, luminal-like tumors shared significantly more repertoire with nontumor tissue.

The ends lost 3 bases at V and 6 bases at J; junction bases unmatched: 8. Per the germline V gene, CDR1 is DFQATT and CDR2 is SNEGSKA (reference sequence). The CDR3 extends over 15 amino acids. This clonotype was counted a few times. Its antigen is not identified. A much larger clone lies one base from this, so it may be a read error. The receptor comes from a female donor with breast cancer. Some clones in this sample may be carry-over from other donors' samples. The sample was axillary lymph node tissue. The gene calls are TRBV20-1 and TRBJ2-1; 10 bases fit TRBD1. The CDR3 protein is CSARKATGGSNEQFF. The CDR3 bases are TGCAGTGCTAGGAAGGCGACAGGGGGCTCCAATGAGCAGTTCTTC.